Given below is one TCR beta chain in context. Antigen unknown. Within the sample, other DNA sequences also encode this same CDR3. Trimming removed 5 bases at V and 2 bases at J, with 7 bases between. The CDR3 extends over 12 amino acids. Germline V gives CDR1 SGHNT, CDR2 YENEEA. This specimen belongs to a study of shared clonotypes between healthy human individuals. Study-level results: Memory subsets generally showed smaller estimated richness than naive subsets did. Of the naive CD4 clonotypes, roughly 5% were shared across several donors.

CD45RO-negative cells were positively selected for CCR7, leaving out terminally differentiated effector memory CD45RA+ cells. In the original workflow: Quality scores were absent from the junction-only immunoSEQ sequences, so filtering differed. Measured with immunoSEQ multiplex PCR; TCRdb has only the in-frame clones, and not every one. For V, J and clone size, that table is used; D and trimming come from the DNA. This table holds roughly 2.1 million clones, about 92% found once. Sequenced sample: naive CD8+ T cells from PBMCs. The sequence derives from a young man in good health. Some clones in this sample may be carry-over from other donors' samples. The chain uses TRBV11-3 and TRBJ2-7; D not resolved. CDR3 DNA sequence: TGTGCCAGCAGCGGCGGAACCTACGAGCAGTACTTC. Its translation: CASSGGTYEQYF. The full variable domain, rest sourced from reference TRBV11-3 and TRBJ2-7, is EAGVVQSPRYKIIEKKQPVAFWCNPISGHNTLYWYLQNLGQGPELLIRYENEEAVDDSQLPKDRFSAERLKGVDSTLKIQPAELGDSAVYLCASSGGTYEQYFGPGTRLTVT.